A selection of T cell receptor beta chains follows, all from one sample in a study of beta chain features in type 1 diabetes. Using immunoSEQ multiplex PCR, the repertoire was profiled, and TCRdb retains in-frame clones only, with some absent. Of approximately 150,000 clones listed, about 13% are singletons. Material: central memory CD4+ T cells from blood. The source is a young man with type 1 diabetes. The CDR3 runs from the conserved cysteine through the conserved F or W. A D gene is named only where the DNA matches it firmly. The size of a clone is reported for some rows only, either as once, few or many, or as a class for expanded clones.

V gene	J gene	CDR3 length	clone size	D gene	CDR3 protein	CDR3 DNA
TRBV11-3	TRBJ2-5	15	-	TRBD2	CASSPGLAVQETQYF	TGTGCCAGCAGCCCCGGTCTAGCGGTCCAAGAGACCCAGTACTTC
TRBV2	TRBJ2-1	16	-	TRBD2	CASSGTGTSGYNEQFF	TGTGCCAGCAGTGGGACCGGGACTAGCGGCTACAATGAGCAGTTCTTC
TRBV30	TRBJ1-4	14	-	-	CAWGKGVSNEKLFF	TGTGCCTGGGGGAAAGGGGTATCTAATGAAAAACTGTTTTTT
TRBV7-9	TRBJ2-1	14	-	TRBD1	CASNGQGVGNEQFF	TGTGCCAGCAACGGACAGGGGGTCGGCAATGAGCAGTTCTTC
TRBV16	TRBJ1-2	14	few	-	CASSQYQANYGYTF	TGTGCCAGCAGCCAATACCAGGCTAACTATGGCTACACCTTC
TRBV4-2	TRBJ2-5	14	-	-	CASSQVGGEETQYF	TGTGCCAGCAGCCAAGTTGGAGGGGAAGAGACCCAGTACTTC
TRBV6-5	TRBJ1-2	14	-	-	CASNDGTANYGYTF	TGTGCCAGCAACGACGGAACAGCTAACTATGGCTACACCTTC
TRBV28	TRBJ2-5	13	few	-	CASKQGNQETQYF	TGTGCCAGCAAACAAGGAAACCAAGAGACCCAGTACTTC
TRBV15	TRBJ1-6	16	few	-	CATSTVDGDDNSPLHF	TGTGCCACCAGCACCGTCGACGGGGACGATAATTCACCCCTCCACTTT
TRBV4-1	TRBJ2-7	15	many	TRBD1	CASSRAGGAIYEQYF	TGCGCCAGCAGCCGAGCAGGGGGCGCAATCTACGAGCAGTACTTC
TRBV29-1	TRBJ2-6	12	few	-	CSVGRESNVLTF	TGCAGCGTTGGCCGGGAAAGCAACGTCCTGACTTTC
TRBV10-3	TRBJ2-1	13	few	TRBD2	CAIAGGGNNEQFF	TGTGCCATCGCGGGCGGGGGGAACAATGAGCAGTTCTTC
TRBV15	TRBJ2-5	15	few	TRBD2	CATSRGTSEQETQYF	TGTGCCACCAGCAGAGGAACTAGCGAGCAAGAGACCCAGTACTTC
TRBV5-4	TRBJ2-3	15	few	TRBD2	CASSLGLADTDTQYF	TGTGCCAGCAGCTTAGGGCTAGCGGACACAGATACGCAGTATTTT
TRBV5-4	TRBJ2-5	13	many	-	CASSFQEQETQYF	TGTGCCAGCAGCTTCCAGGAACAAGAGACCCAGTACTTC
TRBV9	TRBJ2-2	15	few	TRBD1	CASSVDRVNTGELFF	TGTGCCAGCAGCGTCGACAGGGTGAACACCGGGGAGCTGTTTTTT
TRBV4-1	TRBJ2-7	18	-	TRBD1	CASSQDTHRGAAVYEQYF	TGCGCCAGCAGCCAAGATACCCACAGGGGGGCGGCGGTCTACGAGCAGTACTTC
TRBV10-3	TRBJ1-2	14	few	-	CAISFSTGDYGYTF	TGTGCCATCAGTTTTTCGACAGGCGACTATGGCTACACCTTC
TRBV29-1	TRBJ1-2	13	-	-	CSVEDPDLRGYTF	TGCAGCGTTGAGGACCCGGACCTACGGGGCTACACCTTC
TRBV7-3	TRBJ2-2	14	-	-	CASSSAPNTGELFF	TGTGCCAGCAGCTCGGCCCCGAACACCGGGGAGCTGTTTTTT
TRBV19	TRBJ2-5	17	few	-	CASSMVTSERDQETQYF	TGTGCCAGTAGTATGGTTACATCGGAGCGGGACCAAGAGACCCAGTACTTC
TRBV5-1	TRBJ1-1	16	-	-	CASSFATGTVNTEAFF	TGCGCCAGCAGCTTCGCTACAGGGACCGTGAACACTGAAGCTTTCTTT
TRBV6-5	TRBJ2-5	15	-	TRBD2	CASSRGTSGRETQYF	TGTGCCAGCAGCCGGGGGACTAGCGGGAGAGAGACCCAGTACTTC
TRBV6-5	TRBJ2-7	14	few	TRBD1	CASSYGTDSSEQYF	TGTGCCAGCAGTTATGGGACAGACTCTTCCGAGCAGTACTTC
TRBV30	TRBJ1-5	13	-	-	CAWSKMEGQPQHF	TGTGCCTGGAGTAAGATGGAGGGGCAGCCCCAGCATTTT
TRBV30	TRBJ2-3	12	-	TRBD1	CACRQGPDTQYF	TGTGCCTGCCGACAGGGACCAGATACGCAGTATTTT
TRBV5-6	TRBJ2-3	15	few	TRBD1	CASRPGQGARDTQYF	TGTGCCAGCAGACCTGGACAGGGGGCTAGAGATACGCAGTATTTT
TRBV7-6	TRBJ2-5	15	-	-	CASSLMTGSQETQYF	TGTGCCAGCAGCTTAATGACAGGATCGCAAGAGACCCAGTACTTC
TRBV7-3	TRBJ1-1	15	few	TRBD1	CASSFSGQLNTEAFF	TGTGCCAGCAGCTTCTCGGGACAGCTGAACACTGAAGCTTTCTTT
TRBV29-1	TRBJ1-1	12	-	-	CSVGEGEREAFF	TGCAGCGTTGGGGAGGGTGAGAGGGAAGCTTTCTTT
TRBV14	TRBJ2-6	18	few	-	CASSQRRSAGSGANVLTF	TGTGCCAGCAGCCAGCGAAGATCCGCAGGGTCTGGGGCCAACGTCCTGACTTTC
TRBV2	TRBJ2-1	13	few	-	CASMTSVSNEQFF	TGTGCCAGCATGACGTCGGTCAGCAATGAGCAGTTCTTC
TRBV30	TRBJ1-1	13	-	-	CAWSREMNTEAFF	TGTGCCTGGAGCAGGGAGATGAACACTGAAGCTTTCTTT
TRBV28	TRBJ2-4	14	many	-	CASSTSQGGNIQYF	TGTGCCAGCAGTACGTCTCAGGGGGGAAACATTCAGTACTTC
TRBV5-1	TRBJ2-7	16	-	TRBD2	CASSLGSSGPTYEQYF	TGCGCCAGCAGCTTGGGTTCTAGCGGGCCTACCTACGAGCAGTACTTC
TRBV19	TRBJ2-1	14	-	TRBD1	CASSTPTTGVEQFF	TGTGCCAGTAGTACCCCTACTACAGGGGTTGAGCAGTTCTTC
TRBV10-1	TRBJ1-6	13	few	-	CASSESGSSPLHF	TGCGCCAGCAGTGAGTCAGGCAGTTCACCCCTCCACTTT
TRBV11-2	TRBJ2-7	12	-	-	CASSPARSEQYF	TGTGCCAGCAGCCCCGCCCGGAGCGAGCAGTACTTC
TRBV7-8	TRBJ2-3	15	few	-	CASRPLTGFTDTQYF	TGTGCCAGCAGACCCCTTACAGGGTTCACAGATACGCAGTATTTT
TRBV29-1	TRBJ2-2	16	few	-	CSVEVGVTANTGELFF	TGCAGCGTTGAAGTAGGGGTAACCGCGAACACCGGGGAGCTGTTTTTT
TRBV15	TRBJ1-3	15	-	-	CATSRDAPSGNTIYF	TGTGCCACCAGCAGAGATGCTCCATCTGGAAACACCATATATTTT
TRBV7-2	TRBJ1-1	14	-	-	CASSLGGLNTEAFF	TGTGCCAGCAGCCTAGGGGGTTTAAACACTGAAGCTTTCTTT
TRBV19	TRBJ1-2	12	few	TRBD1	CASSQGDYGYTF	TGTGCCAGTAGCCAGGGGGACTATGGCTACACCTTC
TRBV7-8	TRBJ1-1	13	few	-	CASTAGLRAEAFF	TGTGCCAGCACCGCTGGGCTACGGGCTGAAGCTTTCTTT
TRBV2	TRBJ2-5	11	few	-	CASKVEETQYF	TGTGCCAGCAAGGTAGAGGAGACCCAGTACTTC
TRBV5-1	TRBJ1-1	11	-	-	CASISNTEAFF	TGCGCCAGCATCAGTAACACTGAAGCTTTCTTT
TRBV5-1	TRBJ1-2	14	-	TRBD1	CASSLEGALGGYTF	TGCGCCAGCAGCTTGGAGGGGGCCCTGGGCGGCTACACCTTC
TRBV18	TRBJ2-3	14	few	-	CASSPGIQKYTQYF	TGTGCCAGCTCACCGGGAATTCAAAAATATACGCAGTATTTT
TRBV10-3	TRBJ2-4	16	-	TRBD1	CAISSEKGTGLDIQYF	TGTGCCATCAGTTCCGAAAAGGGGACAGGACTTGACATTCAGTACTTC
TRBV29-1	TRBJ2-4	13	few	TRBD2	CSVEVGRGDIQYF	TGCAGCGTTGAAGTCGGACGGGGGGACATTCAGTACTTC